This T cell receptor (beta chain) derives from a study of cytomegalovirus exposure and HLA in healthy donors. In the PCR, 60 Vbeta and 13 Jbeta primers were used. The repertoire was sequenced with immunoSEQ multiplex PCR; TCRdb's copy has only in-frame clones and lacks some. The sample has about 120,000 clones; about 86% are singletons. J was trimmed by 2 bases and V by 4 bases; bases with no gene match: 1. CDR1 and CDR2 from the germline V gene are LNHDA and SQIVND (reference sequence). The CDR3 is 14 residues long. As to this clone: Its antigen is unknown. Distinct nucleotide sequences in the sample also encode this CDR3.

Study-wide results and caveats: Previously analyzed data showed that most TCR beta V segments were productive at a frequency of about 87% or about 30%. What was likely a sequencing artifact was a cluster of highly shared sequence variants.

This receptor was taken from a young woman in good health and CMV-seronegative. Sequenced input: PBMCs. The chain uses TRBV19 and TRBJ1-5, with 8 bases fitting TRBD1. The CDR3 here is CASSTTGGNQPQHF. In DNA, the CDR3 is TGTGCCAGTAGTACGACAGGGGGCAATCAGCCCCAGCATTTT.